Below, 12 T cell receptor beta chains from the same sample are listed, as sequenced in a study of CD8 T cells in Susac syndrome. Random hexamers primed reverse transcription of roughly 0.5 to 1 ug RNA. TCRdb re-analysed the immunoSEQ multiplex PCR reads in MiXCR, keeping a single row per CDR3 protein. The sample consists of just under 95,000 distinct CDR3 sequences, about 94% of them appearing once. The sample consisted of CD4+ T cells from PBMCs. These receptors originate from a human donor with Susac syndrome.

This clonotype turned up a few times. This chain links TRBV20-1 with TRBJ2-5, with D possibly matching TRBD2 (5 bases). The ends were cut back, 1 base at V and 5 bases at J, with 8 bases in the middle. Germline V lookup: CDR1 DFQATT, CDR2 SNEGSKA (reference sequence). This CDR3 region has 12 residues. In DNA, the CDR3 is TGCAGTGCTAGAGGAGGGCGCGAGACCCAGTACTTC. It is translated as CSARGGRETQYF.

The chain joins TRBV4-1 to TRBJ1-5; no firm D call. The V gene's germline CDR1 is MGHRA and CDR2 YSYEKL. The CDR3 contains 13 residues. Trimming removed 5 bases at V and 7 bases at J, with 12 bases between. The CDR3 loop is CASSTFREQPQHF. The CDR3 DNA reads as TGCGCCAGCAGCACGTTTAGAGAGCAGCCCCAGCATTTT.

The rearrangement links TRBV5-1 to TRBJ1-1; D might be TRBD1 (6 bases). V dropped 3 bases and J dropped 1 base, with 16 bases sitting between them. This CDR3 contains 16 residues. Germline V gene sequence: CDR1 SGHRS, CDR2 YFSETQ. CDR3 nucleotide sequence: TGCGCCAGCAGCTGGGGACTGACAGGACCGAACACTGAAGCTTTCTTT. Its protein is CASSWGLTGPNTEAFF.

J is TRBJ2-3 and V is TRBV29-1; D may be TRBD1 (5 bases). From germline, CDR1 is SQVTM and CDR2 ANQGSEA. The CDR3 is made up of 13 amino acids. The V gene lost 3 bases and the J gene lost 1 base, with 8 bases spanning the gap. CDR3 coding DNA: TGCAGCGTTGAGGACATGCGCACAGATACGCAGTATTTT. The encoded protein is CSVEDMRTDTQYF.

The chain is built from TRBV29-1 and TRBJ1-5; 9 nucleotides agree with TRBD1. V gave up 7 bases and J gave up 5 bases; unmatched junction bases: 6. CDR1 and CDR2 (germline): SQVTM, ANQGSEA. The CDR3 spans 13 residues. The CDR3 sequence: CSAQTGGDQPQHF. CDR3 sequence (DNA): TGCAGCGCTCAGACAGGGGGAGATCAGCCCCAGCATTTT.

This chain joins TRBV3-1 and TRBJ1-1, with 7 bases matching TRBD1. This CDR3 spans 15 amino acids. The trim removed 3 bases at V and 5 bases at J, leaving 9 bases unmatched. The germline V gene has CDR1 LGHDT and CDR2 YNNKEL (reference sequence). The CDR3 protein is CASSQSTDRWTEAFF. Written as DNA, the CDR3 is TGTGCCAGCAGCCAGAGTACGGACAGGTGGACTGAAGCTTTCTTT. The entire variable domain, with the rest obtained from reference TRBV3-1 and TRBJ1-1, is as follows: DTAVSQTPKYLVTQMGNDKSIKCEQNLGHDTMYWYKQDSKKFLKIMFSYNNKELIINETVPNRFSPKSPDKAHLNLHINSLELGDSAVYFCASSQSTDRWTEAFFGQGTRLTVV.

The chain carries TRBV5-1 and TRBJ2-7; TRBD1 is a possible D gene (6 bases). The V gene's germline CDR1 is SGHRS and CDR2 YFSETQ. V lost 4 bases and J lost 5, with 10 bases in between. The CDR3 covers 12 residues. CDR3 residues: CASSATGNEQYF. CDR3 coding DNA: TGCGCCAGCAGCGCAACAGGGAACGAGCAGTACTTC.

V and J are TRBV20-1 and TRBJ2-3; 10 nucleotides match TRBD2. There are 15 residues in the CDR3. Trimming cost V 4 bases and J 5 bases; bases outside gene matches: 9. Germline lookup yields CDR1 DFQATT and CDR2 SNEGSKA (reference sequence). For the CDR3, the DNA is TGCAGTGCTAATTCCCCGAGCGGGGGGGGAGATACGCAGTATTTT. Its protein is CSANSPSGGGDTQYF.

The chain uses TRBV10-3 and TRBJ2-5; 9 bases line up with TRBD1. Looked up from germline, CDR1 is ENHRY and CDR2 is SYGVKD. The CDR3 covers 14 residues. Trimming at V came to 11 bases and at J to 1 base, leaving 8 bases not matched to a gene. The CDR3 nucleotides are TGTGCCTCAGGAAGGGACAGGGCCCAAGAGACCCAGTACTTC. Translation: CASGRDRAQETQYF.

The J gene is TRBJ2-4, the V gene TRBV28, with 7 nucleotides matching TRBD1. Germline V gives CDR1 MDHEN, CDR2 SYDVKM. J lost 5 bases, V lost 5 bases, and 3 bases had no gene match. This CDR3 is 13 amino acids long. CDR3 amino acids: CASSRQGENIQYF. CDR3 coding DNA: TGTGCCAGCAGTCGACAGGGCGAAAACATTCAGTACTTC.

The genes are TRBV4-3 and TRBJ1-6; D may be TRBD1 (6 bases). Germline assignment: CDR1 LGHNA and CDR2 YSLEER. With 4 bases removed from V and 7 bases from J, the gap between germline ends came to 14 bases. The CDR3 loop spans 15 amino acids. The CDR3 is CASSPGGAGNSPLHF. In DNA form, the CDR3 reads TGCGCCAGCAGCCCGGGGGGCGCAGGGAATTCACCCCTCCACTTT.

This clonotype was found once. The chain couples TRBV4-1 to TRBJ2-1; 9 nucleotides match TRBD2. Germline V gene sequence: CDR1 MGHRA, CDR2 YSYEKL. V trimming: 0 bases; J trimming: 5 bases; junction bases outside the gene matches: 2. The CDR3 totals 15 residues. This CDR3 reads CASSQDRLADNEQFF. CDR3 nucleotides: TGCGCCAGCAGCCAAGATCGACTAGCGGACAATGAGCAGTTCTTC.